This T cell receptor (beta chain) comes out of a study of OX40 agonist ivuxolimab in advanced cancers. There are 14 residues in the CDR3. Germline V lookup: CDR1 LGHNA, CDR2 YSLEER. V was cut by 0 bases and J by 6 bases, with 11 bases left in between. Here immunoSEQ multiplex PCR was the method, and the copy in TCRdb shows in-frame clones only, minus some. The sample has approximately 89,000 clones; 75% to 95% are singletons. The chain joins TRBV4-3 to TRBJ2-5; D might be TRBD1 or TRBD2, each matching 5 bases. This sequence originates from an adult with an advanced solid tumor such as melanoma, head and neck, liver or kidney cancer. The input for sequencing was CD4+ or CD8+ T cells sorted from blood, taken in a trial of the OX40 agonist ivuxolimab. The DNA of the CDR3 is TGCGCCAGCAGCCAAGATTCGGGGACGAAGACCCAGTACTTC. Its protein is CASSQDSGTKTQYF.